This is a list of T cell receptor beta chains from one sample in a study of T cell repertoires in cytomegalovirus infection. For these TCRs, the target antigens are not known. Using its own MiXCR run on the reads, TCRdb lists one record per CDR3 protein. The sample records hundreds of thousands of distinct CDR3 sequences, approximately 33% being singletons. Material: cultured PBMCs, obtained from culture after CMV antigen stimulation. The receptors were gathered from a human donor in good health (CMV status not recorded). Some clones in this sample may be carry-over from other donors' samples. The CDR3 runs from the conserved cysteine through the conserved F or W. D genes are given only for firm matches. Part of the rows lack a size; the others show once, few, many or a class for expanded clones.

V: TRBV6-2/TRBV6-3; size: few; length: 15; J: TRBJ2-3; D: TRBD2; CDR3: CASSFERGAGDTQYF; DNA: TGTGCCAGCAGTTTCGAGCGGGGGGCTGGAGATACGCAGTATTTT
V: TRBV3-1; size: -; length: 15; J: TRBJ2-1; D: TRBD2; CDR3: CASSQVGREKDEQFF; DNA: TGTGCCAGCAGCCAAGTAGGGCGGGAGAAGGATGAGCAGTTCTTC
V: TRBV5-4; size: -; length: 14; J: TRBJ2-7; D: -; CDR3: CASSPGLEGLEQYF; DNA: TGTGCCAGCAGCCCGGGACTGGAGGGTTTAGAGCAGTACTTC
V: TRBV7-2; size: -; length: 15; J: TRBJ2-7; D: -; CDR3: CASSAQPDRSWEQYF; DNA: TGTGCCAGCAGCGCGCAACCAGACAGATCATGGGAGCAGTACTTC
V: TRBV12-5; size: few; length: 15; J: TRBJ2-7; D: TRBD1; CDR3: CASGFSGTGVGEQYF; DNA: TGTGCTAGTGGTTTCTCCGGGACAGGGGTGGGCGAGCAGTACTTC
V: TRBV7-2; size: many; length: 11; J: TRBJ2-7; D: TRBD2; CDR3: CASGGGYEQYF; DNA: TGTGCCAGCGGGGGGGGCTACGAGCAGTACTTC
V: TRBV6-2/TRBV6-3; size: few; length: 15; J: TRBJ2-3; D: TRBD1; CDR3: CASSYGQGARDTQYF; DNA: TGTGCCAGCAGTTACGGGCAGGGGGCGCGCGATACGCAGTATTTT
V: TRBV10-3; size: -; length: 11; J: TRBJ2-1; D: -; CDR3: CAISADYEQFF; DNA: TGTGCCATCAGTGCCGACTATGAGCAGTTCTTC
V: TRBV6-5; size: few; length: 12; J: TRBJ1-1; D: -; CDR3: CASRSGVSEAFF; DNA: TGTGCCAGCAGAAGCGGGGTATCTGAAGCTTTCTTT
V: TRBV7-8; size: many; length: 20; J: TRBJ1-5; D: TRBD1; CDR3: CASSSPSGTGGLDSNQPQHF; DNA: TGTGCCAGCAGCTCTCCATCCGGGACAGGGGGCTTGGATAGCAATCAGCCCCAGCATTTT
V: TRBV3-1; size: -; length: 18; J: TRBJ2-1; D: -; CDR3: CASSQVGFQALGRNEQFF; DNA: TGTGCCAGCAGCCAAGTGGGGTTTCAGGCCCTCGGTAGGAATGAGCAGTTCTTC
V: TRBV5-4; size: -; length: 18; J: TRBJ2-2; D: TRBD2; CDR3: CASSPGLAGVQSTGELFF; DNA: TGTGCCAGCAGCCCGGGACTAGCGGGAGTCCAGAGCACCGGGGAGCTGTTTTTT
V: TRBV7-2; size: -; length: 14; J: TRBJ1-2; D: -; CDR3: CASSLFRGDYGYTF; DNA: TGTGCCAGCAGCTTATTTCGGGGGGACTATGGCTACACCTTC
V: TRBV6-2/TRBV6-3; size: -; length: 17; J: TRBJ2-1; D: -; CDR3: CASIYPGRGRLRNEQFF; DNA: TGTGCCAGCATCTACCCGGGGAGGGGGAGACTGCGGAATGAGCAGTTCTTC
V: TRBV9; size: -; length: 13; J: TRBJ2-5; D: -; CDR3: CASSRDTGETQYF; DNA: TGTGCCAGCAGCCGAGATACAGGGGAGACCCAGTACTTC
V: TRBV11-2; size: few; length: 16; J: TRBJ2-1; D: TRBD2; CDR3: CASSPGRAGGGGEQFF; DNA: TGTGCCAGCAGCCCCGGGAGGGCGGGAGGGGGGGGTGAGCAGTTCTTC
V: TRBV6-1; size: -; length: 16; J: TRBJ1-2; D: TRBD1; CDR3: CASSESPNRGIGGYTF; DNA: TGTGCCAGCAGTGAAAGCCCAAACAGGGGTATCGGTGGCTACACCTTC
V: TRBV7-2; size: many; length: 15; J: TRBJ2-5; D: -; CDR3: CASSLGSLAQETQYF; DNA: TGTGCCAGCAGCTTGGGTAGCCTAGCTCAAGAGACCCAGTACTTC
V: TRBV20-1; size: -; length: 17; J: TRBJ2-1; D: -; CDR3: CSARDLRTGSSYNEQFF; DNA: TGCAGTGCTAGAGATTTGAGGACCGGGAGCTCCTACAATGAGCAGTTCTTC
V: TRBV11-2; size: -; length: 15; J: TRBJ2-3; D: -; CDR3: CASSFGRDRAYTQYF; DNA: TGTGCCAGCAGCTTCGGTCGGGACCGAGCGTATACGCAGTATTTT
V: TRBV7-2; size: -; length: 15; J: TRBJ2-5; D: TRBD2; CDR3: CASNQLAGGLETQYF; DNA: TGTGCCAGCAACCAATTAGCGGGGGGGCTGGAGACCCAGTACTTC
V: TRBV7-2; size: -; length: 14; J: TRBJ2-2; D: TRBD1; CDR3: CASSWDRHTGELFF; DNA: TGTGCTTCCAGCTGGGACAGACACACCGGGGAGCTGTTTTTT